These 17 T cell receptor beta chains originate from one sample sequenced in a study of neoadjuvant nivolumab and ipilimumab in lung cancer (dated by TCRdb to 2020 to 2022). Receptor amplification or capture employed the immunoSEQ multiplex PCR assay. TCRdb's version of the immuneACCESS table is confined to in-frame rearrangements and falls short of the full clone set. An unresolved V gene accounts for under half of the shortfall where checked; the remainder is of unknown origin. This sample comprises roughly 30,000 clones, about nine tenths of them detected only once. The ten largest make up around 5.1% of the sample. The intended sense of this specimen's time point label: at surgical resection after neoadjuvant nivolumab +/- ipilimumab. The input for sequencing was peripheral blood, taken after neoadjuvant nivolumab, alone or with ipilimumab, at or shortly before surgery. Receptors were obtained from an adult with non-small cell lung cancer.

The rearrangement uses TRBV5-1 and TRBJ1-2, with D hard to call. V lost 5 bases, J lost 5 bases, and 10 bases lay in between. The CDR3 covers 12 residues. Germline V CDR1 and CDR2: SGHRS, YFSETQ. The CDR3 sequence: CASSRVGYGYTF. DNA of the CDR3: TGCGCCAGCAGTCGTGTGGGATATGGCTACACCTTC.

The chain links TRBV18 to TRBJ1-1; D uncertain. The CDR3 runs 15 residues. Germline V CDR1 and CDR2: KGHSH, LQKENI. V was clipped by 4 bases and J by 2 bases, with 14 bases between them. The CDR3, as DNA: TGTGCCAGCTCACTTACACCTGATTTTAACACTGAAGCTTTCTTT. The encoded protein is CASSLTPDFNTEAFF. The full variable domain, completed using reference TRBV18 and TRBJ1-1, is NAGVMQNPRHLVRRRGQEARLRCSPMKGHSHVYWYRQLPEEGLKFMVYLQKENIIDESGMPKERFSAEFPKEGPSILRIQQVVRGDSAAYFCASSLTPDFNTEAFFGQGTRLTVV.

The chain links TRBV2 to TRBJ1-3, with D possibly being TRBD1 (5 bases). The CDR3 has 15 residues. V gave up 3 bases and J gave up 0 bases, with 9 bases separating them. CDR1 and CDR2 (germline): SNHLY, FYNNEI. The CDR3 reads CASSDQGNSGNTIYF. The DNA for the CDR3 is TGTGCCAGCAGTGACCAGGGTAACTCTGGAAACACCATATATTTT.

The chain employs TRBV7-2 and TRBJ2-3, with 9 nucleotides matching TRBD2. The CDR3 has 14 residues. The germline V gene encodes CDR1 SGHTA and CDR2 FQGNSA. The V segment lost 5 bases and the J segment 3 bases; nucleotides outside the gene matches: 3. In nucleotides, the CDR3 is TGTGCCAGCAGCCCAAGCGGGGGGACAGATACGCAGTATTTT. Amino acid sequence: CASSPSGGTDTQYF.

The chain carries TRBV20-1 and TRBJ2-1; no reliable D call. This CDR3 contains 11 residues. The V end lost 0 bases, the J end lost 10 bases, and 7 bases lay between the germline ends. The germline V gene encodes CDR1 DFQATT and CDR2 SNEGSKA (reference sequence). The CDR3 DNA reads TGCAGTGCTAGAGATAAGAGGGAGCAGTTCTTC. As protein: CSARDKREQFF.

The chain employs TRBV2 and TRBJ2-3; D is possibly TRBD1 (6 bases). This CDR3 is 16 amino acids long. Germline CDR1 and CDR2: SNHLY and FYNNEI. V dropped 6 bases and J dropped 3 bases, with 19 bases sitting between them. This CDR3 is CASSGPTGRYTDTQYF. The CDR3 bases are TGTGCCAGCAGCGGCCCGACAGGCCGGTATACAGATACGCAGTATTTT.

This clone has just a few counts. The rearrangement uses TRBV2 and TRBJ2-3, with 8 bases matching TRBD1. CDR1 and CDR2 (germline): SNHLY, FYNNEI. There are 16 residues in the CDR3. Germline trimming cut 6 bases from V and 2 bases from J; bases unmatched to any gene: 10. CDR3 in DNA: TGTGCCAGCAGATCAAGACAGGGGCGCTCCACAGATACGCAGTATTTT. It specifies CASRSRQGRSTDTQYF. The complete variable domain, with remaining parts taken from reference TRBV2 and TRBJ2-3, reads EPEVTQTPSHQVTQMGQEVILRCVPISNHLYFYWYRQILGQKVEFLVSFYNNEISEKSEIFDDQFSVERPDGSNFTLKIRSTKLEDSAMYFCASRSRQGRSTDTQYFGPGTRLTVL.

The CDR3: CASSLMAPVGGDTQYF. In DNA, the CDR3 is TGTGCCAGCAGCTTAATGGCCCCGGTGGGAGGCGATACGCAGTATTTT. This chain joins TRBV7-2 and TRBJ2-3, with D perhaps matching TRBD2 (6 bases). Germline loops: CDR1 SGHTA, CDR2 FQGNSA. This CDR3 region has 16 residues. Trimming left V 2 bases short and J 6 bases short, with 18 bases between.

V and J are TRBV7-2 and TRBJ2-5; a weak D match, TRBD1 (5 bases). The V end was cut by 0 bases, the J end by 2 bases, with 10 bases between. The germline V gene has CDR1 SGHTA and CDR2 FQGNSA. The CDR3 has 15 amino acids. The DNA for the CDR3 is TGTGCCAGCAGCTTAGCGTCCGGACAACAAGAGACCCAGTACTTC. Its protein is CASSLASGQQETQYF.

V and J are TRBV1 and TRBJ2-7; the table assigns TRBD1, which was not confirmed against the DNA. TRBV1 is a known pseudogene. CDR3 length: 14 amino acids. The DNA for the CDR3 is TGCACCAGCAGCCATCCCACAGGTTCCTACGAGCAGTACTTC. Translating it yields CTSSHPTGSYEQYF.

The rearrangement uses TRBV2 and TRBJ1-2, with D maybe TRBD1 (5 bases). This CDR3 is built from 13 residues. CDR1 is SNHLY and CDR2 is FYNNEI in the germline V gene. Deletions cut 7 bases from V and 4 bases from J, with 13 bases between. The CDR3, as DNA: TGTGCCAGCACGGGACGGCCTTTCTATGGCTACACCTTC. Protein: CASTGRPFYGYTF.

This chain connects TRBV4-2 to TRBJ1-1, with D tentatively TRBD1 (5 bases). V lost 3 bases to trimming and J lost 8 bases, with 10 bases between them. Per the germline V gene, CDR1 is LGHNA and CDR2 is YNFKEQ. The CDR3 extends over 12 amino acids. CDR3 bases: TGTGCCAGCAGCCAGAACCGGGGCGAAGCTTTCTTT. This sequence encodes CASSQNRGEAFF.

The genes are TRBV6-5 and TRBJ2-7; D perhaps matches TRBD1 (5 bases). Trimming left V 6 bases short and J 6 bases short, with 9 bases between. This CDR3 is built from 11 residues. Germline V gives CDR1 MNHEY, CDR2 SVGAGI. This chain's CDR3 is CASRRQGEQYF. The CDR3 nucleotides read TGTGCCAGCAGGAGGCAGGGCGAGCAGTACTTC.

The V call is TRBV27, the J call TRBJ1-2; D gene unclear. V was pared by 6 bases and J by 4 bases, with 15 bases between. CDR3 size: 14 residues. The germline V gene has CDR1 MNHEY and CDR2 SMNVEV (reference sequence). The CDR3 region is CASRQTTPFYGYTF. DNA for the CDR3: TGTGCCAGCAGACAGACGACTCCTTTCTATGGCTACACCTTC.

The J gene is TRBJ1-1, the V gene TRBV5-6, with D possibly matching TRBD1 (6 bases). The germline gives CDR1 SGHDT, CDR2 YYEEEE. This CDR3 has 13 amino acids. The ends were cut back, 4 bases at V and 1 base at J, with 8 bases in the middle. In DNA form, the CDR3 reads TGTGCCAGCAGCAGGGGACAGAACACTGAAGCTTTCTTT. It translates to CASSRGQNTEAFF.

This rearrangement joins TRBV6-1 to TRBJ2-2; the D is unclear. There are 15 residues in the CDR3. The V and J ends lost 0 bases and 6 bases respectively, with 11 bases between them. Germline-derived CDR1 and CDR2 are MNHNS and SASEGT. The DNA of the CDR3 is TGTGCCAGCAGTGAAGCTTCTAGACTCGCCGGGGAGCTGTTTTTT. Protein product: CASSEASRLAGELFF.

The chain has TRBV18 and TRBJ2-1, with D unresolved. Germline V gene lookup returns CDR1 KGHSH and CDR2 LQKENI. The CDR3 totals 16 residues. V lost 6 bases and J 0 bases, leaving 15 bases between the germline ends. The CDR3 protein is CASSLRPPPSYNEQFF. CDR3 bases: TGTGCCAGCTCGCTCCGCCCCCCACCCTCCTACAATGAGCAGTTCTTC.